The 7 T cell receptor beta chains presented below share a single source sample, sequenced in a study of T cells in localized non-small cell lung cancer. Profiled with immunoSEQ multiplex PCR; TCRdb holds only in-frame clones, not every one. The table shows 25,000 to 35,000 clones, with about 88% occurring only once. Here the sequenced sample was peripheral blood, taken before any cancer treatment. Receptor source: a woman between 35 and 70 years old with stage I lung adenocarcinoma.

The chain links TRBV7-3 to TRBJ2-3, with TRBD2 matching over 12 bases. The ends lost 5 bases at V and 4 bases at J; junction bases unmatched: 4. This CDR3 comprises 15 residues. Germline loops: CDR1 SGHTA, CDR2 FQGTGA. CDR3 in DNA: TGTGCCAGCAGCCCTAGCGGGGGGGCGGCAGATACGCAGTATTTT. This gives the protein CASSPSGGAADTQYF.

This sequence joins TRBV2 and TRBJ2-1; tentative D call: TRBD2 (6 bases). The CDR3 consists of 13 residues. Trimming pared 9 bases from V and 0 bases from J, leaving 9 bases between. Germline-derived CDR1 and CDR2 are SNHLY and FYNNEI. The DNA of the CDR3 is TGTGCCAGAGGGAGGAGCTCCTACAATGAGCAGTTCTTC. Translating gives CARGRSSYNEQFF.

CDR3 coding DNA: TGTGCCAGCAGTTTTTCGGTGAACACCGGGGAGCTGTTTTTT. Its translation is CASSFSVNTGELFF. The V call is TRBV27, the J call TRBJ2-2, with D hard to call. V was clipped by 3 bases and J by 1 base, with 6 bases between them. The CDR3 has 14 residues. The germline V gene encodes CDR1 MNHEY and CDR2 SMNVEV (reference sequence).

The genes are TRBV21-1 and TRBJ1-3. TRBV21-1 is marked as a pseudogene. The CDR3 runs 18 residues. CDR3: CARPPGPSGTPSGNTIYF. DNA of the CDR3: TGTGCCAGACCTCCGGGACCCAGCGGGACCCCCTCTGGAAACACCATATATTTT.

V and J are TRBV7-9 and TRBJ1-5; no clear D gene. From germline, CDR1 is SEHNR and CDR2 FQNEAQ (reference sequence). Trimming took off 1 base at V and 6 bases at J, with 10 bases between the two ends. This CDR3 spans 14 amino acids. CDR3 loop: CASSLGGSGQPQHF. DNA for the CDR3: TGTGCCAGCAGCTTAGGCGGTTCGGGTCAGCCCCAGCATTTT.

The chain combines TRBV5-5 with TRBJ1-2; no clear D gene. Germline assignment: CDR1 SGHKS and CDR2 YYEKEE (reference sequence). The germline V and J ends were trimmed by 4 bases and 1 base, with 8 bases remaining between them. This CDR3 contains 13 residues. The CDR3 coding sequence is TGTGCCAGCAGCCGGAGGATTAACTATGGCTACACCTTC. Its protein product is CASSRRINYGYTF.

The chain has TRBV6-6 and TRBJ2-1; D is perhaps TRBD2 (6 bases). This CDR3 spans 13 amino acids. From germline, CDR1 is MNHNY and CDR2 SVGAGI (reference sequence). Deletions cut 5 bases from V and 7 bases from J, with 12 bases between. In nucleotides, the CDR3 is TGTGCCAGCAGTATTACCGGGGGTAATGAGCAGTTCTTC. Translated, it gives CASSITGGNEQFF.